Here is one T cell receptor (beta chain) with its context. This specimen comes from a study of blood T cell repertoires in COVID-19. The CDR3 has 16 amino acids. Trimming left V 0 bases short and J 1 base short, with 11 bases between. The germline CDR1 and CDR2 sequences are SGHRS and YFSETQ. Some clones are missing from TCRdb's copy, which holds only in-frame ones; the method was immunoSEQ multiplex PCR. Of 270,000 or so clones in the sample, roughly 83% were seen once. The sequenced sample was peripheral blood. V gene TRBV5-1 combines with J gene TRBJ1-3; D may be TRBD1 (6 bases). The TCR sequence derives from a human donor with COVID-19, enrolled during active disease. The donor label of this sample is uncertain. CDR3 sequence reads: CASSLVQGASGNTIYF. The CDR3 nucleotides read TGCGCCAGCAGCTTGGTACAGGGAGCGTCTGGAAACACCATATATTTT. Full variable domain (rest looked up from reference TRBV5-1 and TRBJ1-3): KAGVTQTPRYLIKTRGQQVTLSCSPISGHRSVSWYQQTPGQGLQFLFEYFSETQRNKGNFPGRFSGRQFSNSRSEMNVSTLELGDSALYLCASSLVQGASGNTIYFGEGSWLTVV.